One and the same sample provided the 24 T cell receptor beta chains below, sequenced in a study of regulatory T cells in long-lasting Graves disease. Indicated time point: persistent/refractory GD, antithyroid drugs over 5 years with positive TRAb. Extracted PBMC RNA gave rise to the TCR library. CDR3-region Arm-PCR and iRepertoire HTBI primers produced the TCR beta libraries. TCRdb reprocessed the multiplex PCR reads with MiXCR, giving one entry per CDR3 protein. The table has 700,000 or so distinct CDR3 sequences, 30% seen once; the top ten hold about two fifths. Sample: peripheral blood mononuclear cells (PBMCs), taken when the disease was refractory, from a patient treated with antithyroid drugs. The receptor set was obtained from a female donor with Graves disease.

This clonotype occurred a few times. The rearrangement links TRBV19 to TRBJ1-2, with D perhaps TRBD1 (5 bases). This CDR3 has 13 residues. V was cut by 7 bases and J by 2 bases, with 11 bases left in between. Germline V gene data show CDR1 as LNHDA and CDR2 as SQIVND (reference sequence). CDR3 nucleotide sequence: TGTGCCAGTAATCCGGGACGAAACTATGGCTACACCTTC. Translating gives CASNPGRNYGYTF.

This clonotype was seen a handful of times. V and J are TRBV5-1 and TRBJ2-7; 8 nucleotides align to TRBD2. The CDR3 has 16 residues. The germline V gene encodes CDR1 SGHRS and CDR2 YFSETQ. With 0 bases clipped from V and 2 bases from J, the junction kept 7 bases outside the gene matches. The CDR3 region has the DNA TGCGCCAGCAGCTTGGCTCTAGCGGGCATGACCTACGAGCAGTACTTC. Translating it yields CASSLALAGMTYEQYF.

This clonotype was picked up a small number of times. CDR3 coding DNA: TGTGCCAGCAGTTTGAGACCTAGCGAGACCCAAGAGACCCAGTACTTC. Amino acids: CASSLRPSETQETQYF. V usage is TRBV27 and J usage is TRBJ2-5; a weak D match, TRBD2 (6 bases). Germline V gives CDR1 MNHEY, CDR2 SMNVEV (reference sequence). There are 16 residues in the CDR3. The V end was cut by 3 bases, the J end by 1 base, with 15 bases between.

This chain connects TRBV3-1 to TRBJ1-5; D is ambiguous. The CDR3 has 16 amino acids. Germline V gene sequence: CDR1 LGHDT, CDR2 YNNKEL (reference sequence). V lost 0 bases to trimming and J lost 0 bases, with 9 bases between them. The CDR3 DNA is TGTGCCAGCAGCCAAGATTCCCCTGCTAGCAATCAGCCCCAGCATTTT. This codes for CASSQDSPASNQPQHF.

This clonotype showed up many times. The rearrangement links TRBV28 to TRBJ1-2; D is possibly TRBD1 (5 bases). Germline CDR1 reads MDHEN; CDR2 reads SYDVKM. Trimming left V 7 bases short and J 0 bases short, with 21 bases between. There are 17 residues in the CDR3. The CDR3 coding sequence is TGTGCCAGCAACAACCCCTCTCCGGTGACAGCTAACTATGGCTACACCTTC. Translation gives CASNNPSPVTANYGYTF.

This clonotype occurred a few times. V gene TRBV7-9 combines with J gene TRBJ1-4, with 7 bases fitting TRBD1. Germline lookup yields CDR1 SEHNR and CDR2 FQNEAQ (reference sequence). J gave up 4 bases and V 3 bases, and 2 bases lay outside the gene matches. The CDR3 is 14 residues long. DNA for the CDR3: TGTGCCAGCAGCTTCCGGGACAGTAATGAAAAACTGTTTTTT. Protein sequence: CASSFRDSNEKLFF.

The gene calls are TRBV5-1 and TRBJ1-2, with a weak D call TRBD1 (5 bases). The CDR3 is made up of 14 amino acids. V lost 3 bases and J 7 bases, leaving 16 bases between the germline ends. Germline values: CDR1 SGHRS, CDR2 YFSETQ. The CDR3 nucleotides are TGCGCCAGCAGCTCCGGGGGAGGGTTAGGTGGCTACACCTTC. Its protein product is CASSSGGGLGGYTF.

This clonotype was seen ten or more times. This chain joins TRBV12-3 or TRBV12-4 and TRBJ1-4; TRBD1 agrees at 8 bases. The CDR3 is made up of 15 amino acids. The junction had 4 bases not matched to a gene; V was cut back by 7 bases and J by 0 bases. CDR3 nucleotides: TGTGCCAGCACCAACAGGGGGTCAACTAATGAAAAACTGTTTTTT. Translation gives CASTNRGSTNEKLFF.

The chain has TRBV5-1 and TRBJ1-1; a weak D match, TRBD1 (5 bases). The CDR3 totals 16 residues. The V gene's germline CDR1 is SGHRS and CDR2 YFSETQ. The V end lost 1 base, the J end lost 5 bases, and 18 bases lay between the germline ends. The CDR3 here is CASSLNPVVRGTEAFF. CDR3 nucleotides: TGCGCCAGCAGCTTGAATCCGGTGGTTAGGGGAACTGAAGCTTTCTTT.

The V call is TRBV24-1, the J call TRBJ1-5; D gene uncertain. Deletions cut 3 bases from V and 4 bases from J, with 12 bases between. This CDR3 is built from 15 residues. The V gene's germline CDR1 is KGHDR and CDR2 SFDVKD. Here the CDR3 reads CATSDKRGGNQPQHF. CDR3 coding DNA: TGTGCCACCAGTGATAAGCGGGGAGGTAATCAGCCCCAGCATTTT.

On this clonotype itself: This sequence may be a read error, since a much larger clone differs from it by one base. This chain uses TRBV10-3 with TRBJ1-5, with 8 bases that match TRBD1. With 4 bases clipped from V and 3 bases from J, the junction kept 2 bases outside the gene matches. The CDR3 is made up of 14 amino acids. CDR1 ENHRY and CDR2 SYGVKD come from the germline V gene. Written as DNA, the CDR3 is TGTGCCATCAGTGGACAGGGGAACAATCAGCCCCAGCATTTT. This codes for CAISGQGNNQPQHF.

The chain joins TRBV20-1 to TRBJ1-1; no reliable D call. CDR3 length: 13 amino acids. Germline-derived CDR1 and CDR2 are DFQATT and SNEGSKA (reference sequence). Trimming shortened V by 0 bases and J by 1 base, and 6 bases separated the two germline ends. As DNA, the CDR3 is TGCAGTGCTAGAGAGGCCTGGAACACTGAAGCTTTCTTT. It is translated as CSAREAWNTEAFF.

This clonotype was detected a few times. V usage is TRBV27 and J usage is TRBJ1-2; D remains unclear. Trimming removed 3 bases from V and 4 bases from J, with 15 bases in between. Germline V gene lookup returns CDR1 MNHEY and CDR2 SMNVEV (reference sequence). The CDR3 loop spans 15 amino acids. CDR3 nucleotide sequence: TGTGCCAGCAGTTTTTTATCGGTACTACCCTATGGCTACACCTTC. This codes for CASSFLSVLPYGYTF.

V is TRBV6-1 and J is TRBJ2-7; the D gene is possibly TRBD2 (5 bases). The V end lost 1 base, the J end lost 0 bases, and 13 bases lay between the germline ends. CDR3 size: 16 residues. Germline loops: CDR1 MNHNS, CDR2 SASEGT. The CDR3 loop is CASSEGIPGSSYEQYF. Written as DNA, the CDR3 is TGTGCCAGCAGTGAAGGTATTCCGGGGAGCTCCTACGAGCAGTACTTC.

This clonotype has ten or more counts. The chain carries TRBV28 and TRBJ1-1, with no clear D. Germline-derived CDR1 and CDR2 are MDHEN and SYDVKM. The V gene lost 6 bases and the J gene lost 8 bases, with 19 bases spanning the gap. The CDR3 is 14 amino acids. The CDR3 DNA sequence: TGTGCCAGCAGCCCCCTTGACCGCCGGTGGGAAGCTTTCTTT. Translating gives CASSPLDRRWEAFF.

The chain combines TRBV20-1 with TRBJ2-7; no clear D. Germline loops: CDR1 DFQATT, CDR2 SNEGSKA (reference sequence). Trimming left V 0 bases short and J 6 bases short, with 12 bases between. This CDR3 spans 13 amino acids. CDR3 sequence (DNA): TGCAGTGCTAGAGATCTGAAGGTAGGCGAGCAGTACTTC. Its protein product is CSARDLKVGEQYF.

The sample holds a few counts of this clonotype. The V call is TRBV12-3 or TRBV12-4, the J call TRBJ2-2, with D perhaps given as TRBD1 or TRBD2 (5 bases each). The ends were cut back, 5 bases at V and 4 bases at J, with 11 bases in the middle. The CDR3 spans 14 residues. The CDR3 sequence: CASSARGRTGELFF. CDR3 bases: TGTGCCAGCAGTGCTAGGGGACGCACCGGGGAGCTGTTTTTT.

This sequence joins TRBV19 and TRBJ1-1, with TRBD1 as a possible D gene (6 bases). The germline V gene has CDR1 LNHDA and CDR2 SQIVND (reference sequence). The CDR3 is 12 amino acids. With 4 bases removed from V and 7 bases from J, the gap between germline ends came to 10 bases. CDR3 DNA sequence: TGTGCCAGTAGTAGGGGGCCGGGTGAAGCTTTCTTT. Translated: CASSRGPGEAFF.

This clonotype has more than one count but fewer than ten. The V and J genes are TRBV15 and TRBJ1-5; 8 bases align to TRBD1. Looked up from germline, CDR1 is LNHNV and CDR2 is YYDKDF (reference sequence). V lost 3 bases and J lost 5; bases outside the gene matches: 0. The CDR3 covers 13 residues. CDR3 nucleotide sequence: TGTGCCACCAGCAGGGACAGGGATCAGCCCCAGCATTTT. Translation: CATSRDRDQPQHF.

Details on this clonotype: Germline is not matched at one junction end, which may reflect a read error. V gene TRBV27 combines with J gene TRBJ1-1, with a weak D call TRBD1 (5 bases). Germline loops: CDR1 MNHEY, CDR2 SMNVEV (reference sequence). The CDR3 sequence is 16 residues long. CDR3 loop: CASTLRGFDRNTEAFF. For the CDR3, the DNA is TGTGCCAGCACTTTAAGAGGCTTCGACAGGAACACTGAAGCTTTCTTT.

This clonotype was picked up a small number of times. The V and J genes are TRBV3-1 and TRBJ1-1; perhaps TRBD1 as D (5 bases). The germline CDR1 and CDR2 sequences are LGHDT and YNNKEL (reference sequence). CDR3 length equals 16 residues. Trimming stripped 1 base from V and 1 base from J, with 13 bases between. The CDR3 reads CASSQGQGRWNTEAFF. The CDR3 DNA sequence: TGTGCCAGCAGCCAAGGGCAGGGTCGGTGGAACACTGAAGCTTTCTTT.

The chain combines TRBV19 with TRBJ1-1, with D tentatively TRBD1 (5 bases). CDR1 and CDR2 from the germline V gene are LNHDA and SQIVND (reference sequence). The V end was cut by 7 bases, the J end by 4 bases, with 19 bases between. The CDR3 consists of 15 residues. The CDR3 DNA follows: TGTGCCAGTACCTACCTACCGGGACGCAGCACTGAAGCTTTCTTT. Its translation is CASTYLPGRSTEAFF.

The chain combines TRBV3-1 with TRBJ1-1; TRBD1 matches at 7 bases. Trimming cost V 4 bases and J 4 bases; bases outside gene matches: 9. Germline V gives CDR1 LGHDT, CDR2 YNNKEL (reference sequence). There are 15 residues in the CDR3. This CDR3 is CASSLPTQGVTEAFF. The CDR3 DNA reads TGTGCCAGCAGCCTCCCGACCCAGGGGGTCACTGAAGCTTTCTTT.

The chain is built from TRBV12-3 or TRBV12-4 and TRBJ1-1; no clear D. There are 13 residues in the CDR3. Trimming took 2 bases from V and 11 from J, leaving 15 bases between them. CDR3 DNA: TGTGCCAGCAGTTTACCCCCCGGGATTCGTGCTTTCTTT. Amino acid sequence: CASSLPPGIRAFF.